The TCR beta chain under discussion was sequenced for a study of CD8 T cells in Susac syndrome. V was cut by 6 bases and J by 0 bases, with 13 bases left in between. The CDR3 is 14 amino acids. The germline V gene has CDR1 SQVTM and CDR2 ANQGSEA. RNA was extracted with the RNeasy kit, and a quantity of about 0.5 to 1 ug was reverse transcribed using random hexamers. TCRdb used MiXCR to reprocess the immunoSEQ multiplex PCR reads, holding one entry per CDR3 protein. The sample holds approximately 150,000 distinct CDR3 sequences; about 94% are singletons and the top ten take more than 0.11%. The sample taken for sequencing was CD4+ T cells from PBMCs. The chain joins TRBV29-1 to TRBJ2-3; D possibly matches TRBD1 or TRBD2 (6 bases each). The clonotype was recovered from a human donor in good health. CDR3 residues: CSVIGGLSTDTQYF. CDR3 nucleotides: TGCAGCGTGATCGGGGGCCTTAGCACAGATACGCAGTATTTT.